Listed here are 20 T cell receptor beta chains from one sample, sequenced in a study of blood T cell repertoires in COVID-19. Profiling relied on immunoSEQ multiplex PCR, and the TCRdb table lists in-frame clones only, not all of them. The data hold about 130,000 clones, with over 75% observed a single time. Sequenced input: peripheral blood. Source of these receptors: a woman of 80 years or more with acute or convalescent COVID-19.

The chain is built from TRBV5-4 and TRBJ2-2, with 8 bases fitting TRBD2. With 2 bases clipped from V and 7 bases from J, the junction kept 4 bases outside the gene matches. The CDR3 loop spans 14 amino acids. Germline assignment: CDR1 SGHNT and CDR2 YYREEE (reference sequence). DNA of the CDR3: TGTGCCAGCAGCTTAGCGGGAGTCGGCGGGGAGCTGTTTTTT. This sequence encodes CASSLAGVGGELFF.

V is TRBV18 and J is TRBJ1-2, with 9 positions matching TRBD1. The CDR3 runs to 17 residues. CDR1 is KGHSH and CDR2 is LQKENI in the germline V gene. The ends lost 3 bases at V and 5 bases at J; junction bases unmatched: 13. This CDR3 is CASSPVPGQGAPYGYTF. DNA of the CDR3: TGTGCCAGCTCACCGGTCCCGGGACAGGGAGCCCCTTATGGCTACACCTTC.

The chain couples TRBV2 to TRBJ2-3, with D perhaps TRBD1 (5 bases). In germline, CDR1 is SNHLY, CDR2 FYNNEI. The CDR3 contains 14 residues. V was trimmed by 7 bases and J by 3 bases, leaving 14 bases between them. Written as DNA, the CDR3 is TGTGCCAGCATGGGTCGAACAGGAACAGATACGCAGTATTTT. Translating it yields CASMGRTGTDTQYF.

The CDR3 nucleotides are TGTGCCAGCAGCGCAGCTAGCCGGAGGGACAGGGGGAACCAAGAGACCCAGTACTTC. Protein: CASSAASRRDRGNQETQYF. The chain uses TRBV9 and TRBJ2-5; 11 nucleotides agree with TRBD1. V was pared by 3 bases and J by 0 bases, with 13 bases of the junction left unmatched. The CDR3 consists of 19 residues. Germline CDR1 and CDR2: SGDLS and YYNGEE.

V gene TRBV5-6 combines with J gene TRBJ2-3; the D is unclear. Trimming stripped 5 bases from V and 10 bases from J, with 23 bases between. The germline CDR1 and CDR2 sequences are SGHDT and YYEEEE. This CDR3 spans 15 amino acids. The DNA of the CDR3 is TGTGCCAGCAGTCAACCATCAGAACCGAGGCGTGCGCAGTATTTT. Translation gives CASSQPSEPRRAQYF.

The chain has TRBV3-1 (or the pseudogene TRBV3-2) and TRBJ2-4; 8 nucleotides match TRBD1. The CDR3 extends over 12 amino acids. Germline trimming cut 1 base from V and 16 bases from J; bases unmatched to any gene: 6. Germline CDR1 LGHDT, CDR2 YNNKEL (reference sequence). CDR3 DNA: TGTGCCAGCAGCCAAGTGCAGGGGGCAGTTTACTTC. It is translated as CASSQVQGAVYF.

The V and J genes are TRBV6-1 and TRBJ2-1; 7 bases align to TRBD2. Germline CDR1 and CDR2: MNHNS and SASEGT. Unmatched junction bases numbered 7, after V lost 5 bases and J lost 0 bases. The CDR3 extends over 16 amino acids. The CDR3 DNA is TGTGCCAGCAGTAAAGGGTGGGGGGGCTCCTACAATGAGCAGTTCTTC. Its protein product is CASSKGWGGSYNEQFF.

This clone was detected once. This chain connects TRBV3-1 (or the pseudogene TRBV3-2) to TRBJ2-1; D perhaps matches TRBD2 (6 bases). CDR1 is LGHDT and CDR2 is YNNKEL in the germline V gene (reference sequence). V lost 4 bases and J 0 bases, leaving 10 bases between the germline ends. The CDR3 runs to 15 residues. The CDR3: CASSRSGSSYNEQFF. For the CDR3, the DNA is TGTGCCAGCAGCCGTAGCGGCAGCTCCTACAATGAGCAGTTCTTC.

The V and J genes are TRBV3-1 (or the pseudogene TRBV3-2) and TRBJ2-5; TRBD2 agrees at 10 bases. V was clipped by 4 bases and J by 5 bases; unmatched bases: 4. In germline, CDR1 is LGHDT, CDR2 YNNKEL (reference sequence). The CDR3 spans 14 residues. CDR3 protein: CASSRGSGRETQYF. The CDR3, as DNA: TGTGCCAGCAGCCGCGGTAGCGGGAGGGAGACCCAGTACTTC.

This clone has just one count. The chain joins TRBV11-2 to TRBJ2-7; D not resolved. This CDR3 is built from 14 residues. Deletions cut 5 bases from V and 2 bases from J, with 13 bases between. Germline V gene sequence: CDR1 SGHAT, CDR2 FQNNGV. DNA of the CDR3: TGTGCCAGCAGCCGACGACGGGTCCCCTACGAGCAGTACTTC. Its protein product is CASSRRRVPYEQYF.

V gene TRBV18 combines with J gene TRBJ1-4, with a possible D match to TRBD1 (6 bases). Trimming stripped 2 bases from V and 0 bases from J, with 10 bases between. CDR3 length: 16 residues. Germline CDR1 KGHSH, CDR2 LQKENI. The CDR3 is CASSPTRTATNEKLFF. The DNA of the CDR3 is TGTGCCAGCTCACCAACGCGGACAGCAACTAATGAAAAACTGTTTTTT.

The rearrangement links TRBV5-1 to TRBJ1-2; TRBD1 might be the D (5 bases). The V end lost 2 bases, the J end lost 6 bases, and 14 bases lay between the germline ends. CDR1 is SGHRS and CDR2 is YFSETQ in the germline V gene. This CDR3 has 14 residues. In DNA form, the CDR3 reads TGCGCCAGCAGCTTAAGGGGTTCTGGGCATGGCTACACCTTC. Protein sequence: CASSLRGSGHGYTF.

CDR3 residues: CASSYYRGDQPQHF. The CDR3 coding sequence is TGTGCCAGCAGTTATTACAGGGGAGATCAGCCCCAGCATTTT. The chain couples TRBV6-5 to TRBJ1-5; 7 positions agree with TRBD1. The ends lost 3 bases at V and 5 bases at J; junction bases unmatched: 4. CDR3 length: 14 residues. CDR1 and CDR2 (germline): MNHEY, SVGAGI.

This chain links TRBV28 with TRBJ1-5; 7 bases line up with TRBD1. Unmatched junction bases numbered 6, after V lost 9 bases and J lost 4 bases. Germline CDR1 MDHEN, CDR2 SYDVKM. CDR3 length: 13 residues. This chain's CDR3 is CASGQDSNQPQHF. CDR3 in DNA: TGTGCCAGTGGACAGGACAGTAATCAGCCCCAGCATTTT.

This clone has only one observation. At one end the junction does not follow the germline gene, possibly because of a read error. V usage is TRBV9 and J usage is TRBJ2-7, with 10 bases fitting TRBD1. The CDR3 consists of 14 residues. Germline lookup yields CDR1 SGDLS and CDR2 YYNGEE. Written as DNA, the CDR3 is TGTGCCAGCAGCCCCGGGGGGACAGGGGTGATCGTGCACTTC. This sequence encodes CASSPGGTGVIVHF.

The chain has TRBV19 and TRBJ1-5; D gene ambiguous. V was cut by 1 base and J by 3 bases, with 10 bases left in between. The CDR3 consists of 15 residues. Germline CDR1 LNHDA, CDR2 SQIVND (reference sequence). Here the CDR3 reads CASSIGGGFNQPQHF. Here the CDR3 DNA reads TGTGCCAGTAGTATAGGCGGCGGGTTCAATCAGCCCCAGCATTTT. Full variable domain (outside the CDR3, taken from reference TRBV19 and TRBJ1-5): DGGITQSPKYLFRKEGQNVTLSCEQNLNHDAMYWYRQDPGQGLRLIYYSQIVNDFQKGDIAEGYSVSREKKESFPLTVTSAQKNPTAFYLCASSIGGGFNQPQHFGDGTRLSIL.

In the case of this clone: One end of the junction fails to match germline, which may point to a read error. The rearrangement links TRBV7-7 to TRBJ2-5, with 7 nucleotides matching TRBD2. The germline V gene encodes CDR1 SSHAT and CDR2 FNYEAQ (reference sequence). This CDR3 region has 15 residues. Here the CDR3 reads CASSRGSTVQETQYF. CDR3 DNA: TGTGCTAGCAGCCGCGGGAGTACGGTCCAAGAGACCCAGTACTTC.

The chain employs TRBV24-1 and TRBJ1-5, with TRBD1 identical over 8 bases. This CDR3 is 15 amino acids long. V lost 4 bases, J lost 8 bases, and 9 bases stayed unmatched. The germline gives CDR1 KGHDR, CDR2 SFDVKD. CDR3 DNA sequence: TGTGCCACCAGTGACCGAGGGGACAGGCACGAGCCCCAGCATTTT. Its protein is CATSDRGDRHEPQHF.

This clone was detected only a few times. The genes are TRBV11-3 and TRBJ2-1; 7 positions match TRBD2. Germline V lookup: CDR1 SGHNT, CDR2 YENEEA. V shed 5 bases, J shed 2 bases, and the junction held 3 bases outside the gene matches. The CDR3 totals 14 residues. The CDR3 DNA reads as TGTGCCAGCAGCAAAACTAGCGCCTACAATGAGCAGTTCTTC. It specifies CASSKTSAYNEQFF.

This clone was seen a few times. The DNA for the CDR3 is TGTGCCAGTAGTATGAAGCCTTACTATGGCTACACCTTC. This translates into CASSMKPYYGYTF. This chain connects TRBV19 to TRBJ1-2; D gene unclear. Per the germline V gene, CDR1 is LNHDA and CDR2 is SQIVND (reference sequence). V lost 3 bases to trimming and J lost 3 bases, with 8 bases between them. The length of the CDR3 is 13 residues.